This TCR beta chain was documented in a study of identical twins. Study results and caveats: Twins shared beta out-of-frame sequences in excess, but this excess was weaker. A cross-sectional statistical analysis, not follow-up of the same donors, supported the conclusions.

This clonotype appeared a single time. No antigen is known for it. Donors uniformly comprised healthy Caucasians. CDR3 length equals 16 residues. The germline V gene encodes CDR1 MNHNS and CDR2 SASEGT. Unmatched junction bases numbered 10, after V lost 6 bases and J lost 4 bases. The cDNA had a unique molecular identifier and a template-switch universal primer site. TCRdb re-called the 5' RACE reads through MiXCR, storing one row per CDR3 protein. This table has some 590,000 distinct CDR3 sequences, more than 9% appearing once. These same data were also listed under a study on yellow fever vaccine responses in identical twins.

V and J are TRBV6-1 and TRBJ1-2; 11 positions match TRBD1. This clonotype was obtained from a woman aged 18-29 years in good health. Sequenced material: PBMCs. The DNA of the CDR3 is TGTGCCAGCAGGCTCACTAGGACAGGGGGCGGCTATGGCTACACCTTC. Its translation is CASRLTRTGGGYGYTF.